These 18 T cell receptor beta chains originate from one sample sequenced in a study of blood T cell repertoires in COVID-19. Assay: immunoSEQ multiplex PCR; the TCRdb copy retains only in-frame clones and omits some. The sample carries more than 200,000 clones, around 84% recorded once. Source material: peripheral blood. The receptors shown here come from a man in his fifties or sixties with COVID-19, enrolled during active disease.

The chain's CDR3 is CASSQVEQGGEKLFF. As DNA, the CDR3 is TGTGCCAGCAGCCAAGTAGAACAGGGTGGTGAAAAACTGTTTTTT. The chain combines TRBV4-2 with TRBJ1-4; possibly TRBD1 for D (6 bases). Trimming removed 1 base at V and 7 bases at J, with 13 bases between. Germline loops: CDR1 LGHNA, CDR2 YNFKEQ. The CDR3 is 15 residues long.

CDR3 loop: CASSVYGQETQYF. As DNA, the CDR3 is TGTGCCAGCAGCGTTTACGGTCAAGAGACCCAGTACTTC. The V gene is TRBV9, the J gene TRBJ2-5; D remains ambiguous. V gave up 2 bases and J gave up 2 bases, with 7 bases separating them. Germline V gene lookup returns CDR1 SGDLS and CDR2 YYNGEE. The CDR3 runs 13 residues.

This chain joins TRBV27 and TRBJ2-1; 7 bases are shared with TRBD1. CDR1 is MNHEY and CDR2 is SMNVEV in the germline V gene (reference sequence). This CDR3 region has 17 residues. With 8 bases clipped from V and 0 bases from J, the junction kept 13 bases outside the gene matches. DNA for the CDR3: TGTGCCAGCCGTCGACAGGGTAACTTCGCCTCCTACAATGAGCAGTTCTTC. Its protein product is CASRRQGNFASYNEQFF.

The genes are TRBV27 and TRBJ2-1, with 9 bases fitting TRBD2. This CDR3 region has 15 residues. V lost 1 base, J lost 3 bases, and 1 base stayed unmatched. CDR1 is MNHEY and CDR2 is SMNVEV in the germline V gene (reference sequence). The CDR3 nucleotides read TGTGCCAGCAGTTTATTAGCGGGGGACTACAATGAGCAGTTCTTC. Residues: CASSLLAGDYNEQFF.

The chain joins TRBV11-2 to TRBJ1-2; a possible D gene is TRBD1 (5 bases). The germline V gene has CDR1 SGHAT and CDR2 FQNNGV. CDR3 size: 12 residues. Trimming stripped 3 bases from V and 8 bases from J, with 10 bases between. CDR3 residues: CASSFSGGGYTF. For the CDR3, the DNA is TGTGCCAGCAGCTTTTCGGGGGGAGGCTACACCTTC. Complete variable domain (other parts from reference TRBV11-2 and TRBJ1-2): EAGVAQSPRYKIIEKRQSVAFWCNPISGHATLYWYQQILGQGPKLLIQFQNNGVVDDSQLPKDRFSAERLKGVDSTLKIQPAKLEDSAVYLCASSFSGGGYTFGSGTRLTVV.

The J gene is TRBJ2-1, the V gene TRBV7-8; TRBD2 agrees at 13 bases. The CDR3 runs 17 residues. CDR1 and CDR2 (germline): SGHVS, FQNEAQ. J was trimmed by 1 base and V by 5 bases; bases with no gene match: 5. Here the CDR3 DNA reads TGTGCCAGCAGCCCCCGACTAGCGGGGGGTTCCTACAATGAGCAGTTCTTC. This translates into CASSPRLAGGSYNEQFF.

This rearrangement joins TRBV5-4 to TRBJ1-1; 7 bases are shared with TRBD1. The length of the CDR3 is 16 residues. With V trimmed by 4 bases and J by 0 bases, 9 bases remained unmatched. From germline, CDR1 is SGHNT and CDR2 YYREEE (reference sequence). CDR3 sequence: CASSVNRGAVNTEAFF. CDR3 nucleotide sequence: TGTGCCAGCAGCGTTAACAGGGGCGCAGTGAACACTGAAGCTTTCTTT.

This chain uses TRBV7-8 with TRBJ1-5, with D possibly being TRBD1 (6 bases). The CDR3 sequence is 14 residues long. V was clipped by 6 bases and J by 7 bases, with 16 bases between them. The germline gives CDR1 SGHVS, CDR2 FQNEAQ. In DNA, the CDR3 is TGTGCCAGCAGTTTTGGACAGTCGTACCAGCCCCAGCATTTT. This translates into CASSFGQSYQPQHF.

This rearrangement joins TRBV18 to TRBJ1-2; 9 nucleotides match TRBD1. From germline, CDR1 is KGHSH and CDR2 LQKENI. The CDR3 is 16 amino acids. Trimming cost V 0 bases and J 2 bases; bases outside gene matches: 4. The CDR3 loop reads CASSPPSGQGNYGYTF. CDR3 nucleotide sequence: TGTGCCAGCTCACCACCTTCGGGACAGGGAAACTATGGCTACACCTTC.

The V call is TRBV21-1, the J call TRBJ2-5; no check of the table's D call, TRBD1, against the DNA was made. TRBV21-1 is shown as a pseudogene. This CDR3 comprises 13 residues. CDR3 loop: CASKLQGARTQYF. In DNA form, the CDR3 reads TGTGCCAGCAAACTTCAGGGGGCGAGGACCCAGTACTTC.

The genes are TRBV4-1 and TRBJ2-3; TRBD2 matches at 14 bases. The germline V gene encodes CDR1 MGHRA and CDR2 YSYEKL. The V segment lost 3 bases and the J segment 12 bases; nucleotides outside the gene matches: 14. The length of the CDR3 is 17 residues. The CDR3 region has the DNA TGCGCCAGCAGCCAGAACCCCGGGACTAGCGGGAGAGTAGGCCAGTATTTT. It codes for CASSQNPGTSGRVGQYF.

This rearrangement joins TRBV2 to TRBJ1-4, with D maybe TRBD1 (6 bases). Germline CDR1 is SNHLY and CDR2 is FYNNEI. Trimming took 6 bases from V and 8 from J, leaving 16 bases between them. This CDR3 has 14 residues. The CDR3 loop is CASSKSGEGEKLFF. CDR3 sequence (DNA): TGTGCCAGCAGCAAATCAGGGGAGGGGGAAAAACTGTTTTTT.

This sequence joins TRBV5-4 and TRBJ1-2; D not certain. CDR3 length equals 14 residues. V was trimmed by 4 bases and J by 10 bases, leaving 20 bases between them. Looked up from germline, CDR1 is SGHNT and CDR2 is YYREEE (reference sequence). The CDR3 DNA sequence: TGTGCCAGCAGCCCCCGGGAAGGATCAATGACCTACACCTTC. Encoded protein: CASSPREGSMTYTF. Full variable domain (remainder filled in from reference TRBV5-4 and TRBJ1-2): ETGVTQSPTHLIKTRGQQVTLRCSSQSGHNTVSWYQQALGQGPQFIFQYYREEENGRGNFPPRFSGLQFPNYSSELNVNALELDDSALYLCASSPREGSMTYTFGSGTRLTVV.

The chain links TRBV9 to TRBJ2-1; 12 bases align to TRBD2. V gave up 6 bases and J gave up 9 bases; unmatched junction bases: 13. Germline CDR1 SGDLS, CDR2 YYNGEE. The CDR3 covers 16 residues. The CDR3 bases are TGTGCCAGCACCCGAGGGGGGGCTAGCGGGAGGGGTGAGCAGTTCTTC. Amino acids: CASTRGGASGRGEQFF.

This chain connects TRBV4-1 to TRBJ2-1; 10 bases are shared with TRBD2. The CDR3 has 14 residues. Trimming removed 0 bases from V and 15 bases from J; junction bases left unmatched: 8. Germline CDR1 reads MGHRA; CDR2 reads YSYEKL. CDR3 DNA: TGCGCCAGCAGCCAAGAGGCTAGCGGGAGTGGGGTGTTCTTC. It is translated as CASSQEASGSGVFF.

CDR3: CATSPGLYSNQPQHF. The CDR3 nucleotides read TGTGCCACCAGCCCGGGACTTTATAGCAATCAGCCCCAGCATTTT. The chain couples TRBV15 to TRBJ1-5; the D gene is possibly TRBD1 (5 bases). The V end was cut by 5 bases, the J end by 0 bases, with 11 bases between. The CDR3 totals 15 residues. Germline CDR1 reads LNHNV; CDR2 reads YYDKDF (reference sequence). Filled out from reference TRBV15 and TRBJ1-5, the complete variable domain reads DAMVIQNPRYQVTQFGKPVTLSCSQTLNHNVMYWYQQKSSQAPKLLFHYYDKDFNNEADTPDNFQSRRPNTSFCFLDIRSPGLGDTAMYLCATSPGLYSNQPQHFGDGTRLSIL.

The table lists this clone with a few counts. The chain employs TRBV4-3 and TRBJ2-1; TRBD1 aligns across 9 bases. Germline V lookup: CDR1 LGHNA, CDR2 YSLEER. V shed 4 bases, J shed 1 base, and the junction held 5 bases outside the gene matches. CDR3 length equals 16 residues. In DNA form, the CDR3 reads TGCGCCAGCAGCCTAGGGACAGGGCTGTCCTACAATGAGCAGTTCTTC. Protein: CASSLGTGLSYNEQFF.

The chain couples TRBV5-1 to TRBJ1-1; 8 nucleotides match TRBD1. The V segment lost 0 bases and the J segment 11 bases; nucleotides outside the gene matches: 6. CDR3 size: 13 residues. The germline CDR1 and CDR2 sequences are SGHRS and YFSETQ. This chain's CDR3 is CASSLGETGEAFF. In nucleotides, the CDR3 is TGCGCCAGCAGCTTGGGGGAGACAGGGGAGGCTTTCTTT.